The 13 T cell receptor beta chains presented below share a single source sample, sequenced in a study of cytomegalovirus exposure and HLA in healthy donors. Primers: 60 Vbeta forward and 13 Jbeta reverse. Sequencing was performed with immunoSEQ multiplex PCR; in TCRdb, only in-frame clones are kept and a portion is missing. The sample consists of 150,000 to 200,000 clones, around 84% of them appearing once. Sequenced sample: PBMCs. All receptors come from a man younger than 35 in good health and CMV-seronegative.

V usage is TRBV5-1 and J usage is TRBJ2-2; 10 bases are a match to TRBD2. The germline CDR1 and CDR2 sequences are SGHRS and YFSETQ. J gave up 4 bases and V 4 bases, and 13 bases lay outside the gene matches. The length of the CDR3 is 18 residues. CDR3 amino acids: CASSPLAGVTSGTGELFF. CDR3 coding DNA: TGCGCCAGCAGCCCTCTAGCGGGAGTCACCTCGGGCACCGGGGAGCTGTTTTTT.

This sequence joins TRBV19 and TRBJ1-2, with 10 bases fitting TRBD1. Per germline, CDR1 LNHDA and CDR2 SQIVND (reference sequence). V lost 6 bases to trimming and J lost 3 bases; unmatched junction nucleotides: 1. This CDR3 contains 13 residues. The CDR3 DNA is TGTGCCAGTAGGACAGGGGGCTACTATGGCTACACCTTC. Amino acid sequence: CASRTGGYYGYTF.

The V call is TRBV11-2, the J call TRBJ2-5; D remains ambiguous. The ends were cut back, 2 bases at V and 2 bases at J, with 12 bases in the middle. CDR1 is SGHAT and CDR2 is FQNNGV in the germline V gene. This CDR3 has 15 amino acids. This chain's CDR3 is CASSLRQLEQETQYF. In DNA form, the CDR3 reads TGTGCCAGCAGCTTAAGGCAGCTAGAGCAAGAGACCCAGTACTTC. The whole variable domain, filled in from reference TRBV11-2 and TRBJ2-5, reads EAGVAQSPRYKIIEKRQSVAFWCNPISGHATLYWYQQILGQGPKLLIQFQNNGVVDDSQLPKDRFSAERLKGVDSTLKIQPAKLEDSAVYLCASSLRQLEQETQYFGPGTRLLVL.

V is TRBV4-1 and J is TRBJ2-7; D is possibly TRBD2 (7 bases). This CDR3 has 14 amino acids. V shed 5 bases and J shed 2 bases, with 13 bases lying between them. CDR1 is MGHRA, CDR2 YSYEKL, per germline. The DNA of the CDR3 is TGCGCCAGCAGCGAGCGGGACATTACCTACGAGCAGTACTTC. As protein: CASSERDITYEQYF.

This sequence joins TRBV2 and TRBJ2-5; D call uncertain. V lost 4 bases and J 5 bases, leaving 11 bases between the germline ends. The CDR3 has 13 residues. Germline CDR1 and CDR2: SNHLY and FYNNEI. This CDR3 is CASSASGGETQYF. In nucleotides, the CDR3 is TGTGCCAGCAGTGCGTCAGGTGGGGAGACCCAGTACTTC.

This clone showed up just once. The chain carries TRBV2 and TRBJ2-3; 7 bases are a match to TRBD2. Trimming removed 3 bases from V and 6 bases from J; junction bases left unmatched: 6. CDR1 is SNHLY and CDR2 is FYNNEI in the germline V gene. The CDR3 spans 14 residues. The CDR3 sequence: CASSEASGWDTQYF. Here the CDR3 DNA reads TGTGCCAGCAGTGAGGCTAGCGGCTGGGATACGCAGTATTTT.

The chain employs TRBV7-8 and TRBJ2-3, with 11 bases fitting TRBD2. CDR1 is SGHVS, CDR2 FQNEAQ, per germline. There are 16 residues in the CDR3. The V and J ends lost 0 bases and 5 bases, in that order; junction bases with no gene match: 4. CDR3 nucleotide sequence: TGTGCCAGCAGCTTAGCGGCCGGGACTAGCGGAGATACGCAGTATTTT. It is translated as CASSLAAGTSGDTQYF.

V usage is TRBV5-6 and J usage is TRBJ1-5, with a possible D match to TRBD1 (5 bases). The CDR3 is made up of 14 amino acids. Germline loops: CDR1 SGHDT, CDR2 YYEEEE. V dropped 0 bases and J dropped 7 bases, with 11 bases sitting between them. The CDR3 DNA reads as TGTGCCAGCAGCTTGGGTACTAAGGGGCAGCCCCAGCATTTT. Encoded protein: CASSLGTKGQPQHF.

The chain employs TRBV2 and TRBJ2-3; 11 nucleotides agree with TRBD1. Germline V CDR1 and CDR2: SNHLY, FYNNEI. V lost 6 bases to trimming and J lost 5 bases; unmatched junction nucleotides: 10. This CDR3 comprises 16 residues. The CDR3 spells CASRTPGQGVGDTQYF. The CDR3 DNA is TGTGCCAGCAGAACGCCGGGACAGGGGGTTGGAGATACGCAGTATTTT. The full variable domain, completed using reference TRBV2 and TRBJ2-3, is EPEVTQTPSHQVTQMGQEVILRCVPISNHLYFYWYRQILGQKVEFLVSFYNNEISEKSEIFDDQFSVERPDGSNFTLKIRSTKLEDSAMYFCASRTPGQGVGDTQYFGPGTRLTVL.

V gene TRBV21-1 combines with J gene TRBJ2-5; the table gives TRBD1 as D, unverified against the DNA. TRBV21-1 is annotated as a pseudogene. The CDR3 runs 16 residues. The CDR3 loop is CASSKVFRTGEETQYF. The CDR3 DNA reads TGTGCCAGCAGCAAAGTCTTCAGGACAGGGGAAGAGACCCAGTACTTC.

V is TRBV7-9 and J is TRBJ1-2; D may be TRBD1 (5 bases). Per the germline V gene, CDR1 is SEHNR and CDR2 is FQNEAQ (reference sequence). Between the trimmed V and J ends, which lost 5 bases and 3 bases, there was a span of 16 bases. The CDR3 covers 15 residues. The chain's CDR3 is CASSPWGRPDYGYTF. The CDR3 coding sequence is TGTGCCAGCAGCCCCTGGGGCAGGCCCGACTATGGCTACACCTTC.

This chain uses TRBV2 with TRBJ2-3; 7 bases fit TRBD2. Germline V lookup: CDR1 SNHLY, CDR2 FYNNEI. Trimming at V came to 6 bases and at J to 2 bases, leaving 8 bases not matched to a gene. The length of the CDR3 is 15 residues. The CDR3 DNA sequence: TGTGCCAGCAGCCGGGACTACCCCGACACAGATACGCAGTATTTT. Its translation: CASSRDYPDTDTQYF. The complete variable domain, with remaining parts taken from reference TRBV2 and TRBJ2-3, reads EPEVTQTPSHQVTQMGQEVILRCVPISNHLYFYWYRQILGQKVEFLVSFYNNEISEKSEIFDDQFSVERPDGSNFTLKIRSTKLEDSAMYFCASSRDYPDTDTQYFGPGTRLTVL.

The chain couples TRBV19 to TRBJ1-1; D may be TRBD1 (5 bases). Germline V lookup: CDR1 LNHDA, CDR2 SQIVND (reference sequence). The CDR3 is made up of 13 amino acids. V dropped 7 bases and J dropped 3 bases, with 12 bases sitting between them. DNA of the CDR3: TGTGCCAGTACCCCCGACAGTTACACTGAAGCTTTCTTT. Translation gives CASTPDSYTEAFF.